Each of the 7 T cell receptor beta chains below was sequenced from the same sample in a study of control samples from healthy donors and cancer patients. Profiling relied on immunoSEQ multiplex PCR, and the TCRdb table lists in-frame clones only, not all of them. The sample comprises 150,000 or so clones, roughly 90% of which are singletons, and less than 6% rests with the top ten. Sequencing was carried out using blood. The receptors derive from a man between 18 and 29 years old in good health.

The chain recombines TRBV11-2 with TRBJ1-4, with D maybe TRBD1 (5 bases). V was cut by 0 bases and J by 5 bases, with 13 bases left in between. The CDR3 has 16 amino acids. CDR1 and CDR2 from the germline V gene are SGHAT and FQNNGV. As DNA, the CDR3 is TGTGCCAGCAGCTTAGATCCCAGGGCCCCAAATGAAAAACTGTTTTTT. Translating it yields CASSLDPRAPNEKLFF.

This chain links TRBV4-1 with TRBJ1-3; the D gene is possibly TRBD1 (5 bases). Germline V lookup: CDR1 MGHRA, CDR2 YSYEKL. The CDR3 is 16 residues long. Trimming took 1 base from V and 3 from J, leaving 13 bases between them. For the CDR3, the DNA is TGCGCCAGCAGCCAAGTCCTTGGGGCAGGTGGAAACACCATATATTTT. It codes for CASSQVLGAGGNTIYF.

V is TRBV27 and J is TRBJ2-7; D is ambiguous. The V gene lost 2 bases and the J gene lost 6 bases, with 14 bases spanning the gap. This CDR3 contains 14 residues. Germline lookup yields CDR1 MNHEY and CDR2 SMNVEV (reference sequence). CDR3 nucleotides: TGTGCCAGCAGTTTAAATTTAGGGTTTGGCGAGCAGTACTTC. It specifies CASSLNLGFGEQYF.

This clone was found a few times. The V call is TRBV5-5, the J call TRBJ2-7; D remains ambiguous. Germline loops: CDR1 SGHKS, CDR2 YYEKEE (reference sequence). This CDR3 is built from 14 residues. Trimming shortened V by 4 bases and J by 0 bases, and 11 bases separated the two germline ends. This CDR3 is CASSPLGNSYEQYF. As DNA, the CDR3 is TGTGCCAGCAGCCCCTTGGGGAACTCCTACGAGCAGTACTTC.

The chain has TRBV7-3 and TRBJ2-3, with 7 nucleotides matching TRBD2. With 1 base clipped from V and 6 bases from J, the junction kept 4 bases outside the gene matches. This CDR3 spans 14 amino acids. Germline V gene lookup returns CDR1 SGHTA and CDR2 FQGTGA. CDR3 bases: TGTGCCAGCAGCTTAAGGACTAGTATGGATACGCAGTATTTT. Translation: CASSLRTSMDTQYF. The complete variable domain, with remaining parts taken from reference TRBV7-3 and TRBJ2-3, reads GAGVSQTPSNKVTEKGKYVELRCDPISGHTALYWYRQSLGQGPEFLIYFQGTGAADDSGLPNDRFFAVRPEGSVSTLKIQRTERGDSAVYLCASSLRTSMDTQYFGPGTRLTVL.

This chain uses TRBV10-3 with TRBJ1-6, with TRBD1 as a possible D gene (6 bases). Germline V gene lookup returns CDR1 ENHRY and CDR2 SYGVKD. The CDR3 covers 15 residues. Trimming stripped 0 bases from V and 11 bases from J, with 14 bases between. Here the CDR3 DNA reads TGTGCCATCAGTGAGTCAGGGGACATAGGGGCACCCCTCCACTTT. It specifies CAISESGDIGAPLHF.

The chain links TRBV4-2 to TRBJ1-2; D is unclear. The germline gives CDR1 LGHNA, CDR2 YNFKEQ. This CDR3 spans 11 amino acids. The V end was cut by 0 bases, the J end by 7 bases, with 3 bases between. This CDR3 reads CASSQDAGYTF. The CDR3, as DNA: TGTGCCAGCAGCCAAGATGCTGGCTACACCTTC.